This record looks at one T cell receptor beta chain sequence and its context. The assay was run at survey level. The protocol was immunoSEQ multiplex PCR, while the TCRdb copy is restricted to in-frame clones and leaves out a portion. The sample holds approximately 49,000 clones, about 79% seen once. The data were taken from a study of fetal regulatory T cell absence and autoimmunity. At the level of the study: Exocrine pancreas autoimmunity occurred in IPEX patients lacking clinical diabetes.

This CDR3 has 18 amino acids. Trimming pared 1 base from V and 5 bases from J, leaving 23 bases between. CDR1 is MNHEY and CDR2 is SMNVEV in the germline V gene (reference sequence). The chain is built from TRBV27 and TRBJ1-2; TRBD1 might be the D (5 bases). This TCR came from a newborn boy with IPEX syndrome. The specimen sequenced was cord blood. The CDR3 nucleotides read TGTGCCAGCAGTTTATGGGAAGGTCGAGGGGAGAGATTTTATGGCTACACCTTC. Protein product: CASSLWEGRGERFYGYTF.